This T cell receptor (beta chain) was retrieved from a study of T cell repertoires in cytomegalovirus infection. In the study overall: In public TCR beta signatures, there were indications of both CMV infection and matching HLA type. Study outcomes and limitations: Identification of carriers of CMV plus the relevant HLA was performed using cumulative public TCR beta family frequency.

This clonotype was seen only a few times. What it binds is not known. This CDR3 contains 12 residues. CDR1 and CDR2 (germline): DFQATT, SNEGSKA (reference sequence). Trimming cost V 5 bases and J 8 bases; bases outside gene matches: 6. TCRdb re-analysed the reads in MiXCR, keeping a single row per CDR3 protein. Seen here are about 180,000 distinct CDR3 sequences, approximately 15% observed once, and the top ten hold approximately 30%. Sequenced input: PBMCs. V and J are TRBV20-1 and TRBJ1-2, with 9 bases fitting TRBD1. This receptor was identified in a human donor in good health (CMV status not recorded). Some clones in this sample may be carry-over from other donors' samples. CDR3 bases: TGCAGTGCTTCCGGGACAGGGAGCGGCTACACCTTC. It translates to CSASGTGSGYTF.